This TCR beta chain was documented in a study of blood T cell repertoires in COVID-19. Unmatched junction bases numbered 9, after V lost 4 bases and J lost 4 bases. The CDR3 sequence is 18 residues long. CDR1 SGHRS and CDR2 YFSETQ come from the germline V gene. This clone was recorded once. Measured with immunoSEQ multiplex PCR; TCRdb has only the in-frame clones, and not every one. The table shows some 86,000 clones, with 70% to 90% occurring only once. The V call is TRBV5-1, the J call TRBJ2-3; the match to TRBD2 covers 16 bases. The sequence derives from a woman aged 70-85 years with acute or convalescent COVID-19. Sequencing was performed on peripheral blood. CDR3 DNA sequence: TGCGCCAGCAGCGCAGGGACTAGCGGGAGGGGCTTATCAGATACGCAGTATTTT. This codes for CASSAGTSGRGLSDTQYF.